A single sample gave rise to the 21 T cell receptor beta chains below, sequenced in a study of blood T cells in healthy people across ages. Next came a second PCR, run for about 6 to 11 cycles, which used a sample-barcoded 5' primer along with a J-beta primer mix. TCRdb re-analysed the 5' RACE reads in MiXCR, keeping a single row per CDR3 protein. The sample shows more than 1,400,000 distinct CDR3 sequences, roughly 45% of them seen only once. Sequences were obtained from blood. The receptors stem from a woman aged 18-29 years in good health.

This clonotype was found a few times. The rearrangement uses TRBV10-3 and TRBJ2-7; D not certain. The V gene lost 2 bases and the J gene lost 2 bases, with 7 bases spanning the gap. This CDR3 has 13 amino acids. The V gene's germline CDR1 is ENHRY and CDR2 SYGVKD. CDR3 protein: CAISEGFTYEQYF. CDR3 bases: TGTGCCATCAGTGAGGGATTCACCTACGAGCAGTACTTC.

J is TRBJ1-2 and V is TRBV5-8; D perhaps matches TRBD1 (6 bases). CDR3 length equals 9 residues. Looked up from germline, CDR1 is SGHTS and CDR2 is YDEGEE. V lost 9 bases to trimming and J lost 8 bases, with 8 bases between them. CDR3 region: CATDRGYTF. The CDR3 bases are TGTGCCACCGACAGGGGCTACACCTTC.

This clonotype was seen a handful of times. V gene TRBV5-1 combines with J gene TRBJ1-1; D remains ambiguous. From germline, CDR1 is SGHRS and CDR2 YFSETQ. CDR3 length: 11 amino acids. Trimming removed 2 bases from V and 6 bases from J, with 5 bases in between. Written as DNA, the CDR3 is TGCGCCAGCAGCTTCAACGCTGAAGCTTTCTTT. This translates into CASSFNAEAFF.

The chain is built from TRBV9 and TRBJ2-7; 9 nucleotides agree with TRBD2. After removal of 3 bases from V and 3 bases from J, the junction contained 7 bases not matched to a gene. CDR1 is SGDLS and CDR2 is YYNGEE in the germline V gene. The length of the CDR3 is 15 residues. The CDR3 reads CASSAPTSGYYEQYF. The CDR3 DNA sequence: TGTGCCAGCAGCGCCCCGACTAGCGGTTACTACGAGCAGTACTTC.

This chain uses TRBV7-2 with TRBJ2-1; 12 bases are shared with TRBD2. Losses at the gene ends were 0 bases for V and 10 bases for J; bases not matched to a gene: 7. CDR3 size: 16 residues. The germline V gene encodes CDR1 SGHTA and CDR2 FQGNSA. The DNA of the CDR3 is TGTGCCAGCAGCTTAGCGGGGGGACTAGCGGGTATAGAGCAGTTCTTC. Amino acids: CASSLAGGLAGIEQFF. Drawing the rest from reference TRBV7-2 and TRBJ2-1, the complete variable domain is GAGVSQSPSNKVTEKGKDVELRCDPISGHTALYWYRQSLGQGLEFLIYFQGNSAPDKSGLPSDRFSAERTGGSVSTLTIQRTQQEDSAVYLCASSLAGGLAGIEQFFGPGTRLTVL.

This clonotype was picked up a small number of times. V is TRBV11-2 and J is TRBJ1-2; D not resolved. The germline gives CDR1 SGHAT, CDR2 FQNNGV. The CDR3 has 13 residues. Between the trimmed V and J ends, which lost 1 base and 8 bases, there was a span of 11 bases. The CDR3 nucleotides are TGTGCCAGCAGCTTAGGGGTCGCGATGGGCTACACCTTC. As protein: CASSLGVAMGYTF.

The chain links TRBV6-2 or TRBV6-3 to TRBJ2-7; 8 bases agree with TRBD1. CDR3 length: 19 residues. Trimming took 0 bases from V and 0 from J; bases not matched to a gene: 13. The germline V gene has CDR1 MNHEY and CDR2 SVGEGT. CDR3 loop: CASSYSDQVEDRVSYEQYF. The DNA for the CDR3 is TGTGCCAGCAGTTACTCGGACCAGGTAGAGGACAGGGTCTCCTACGAGCAGTACTTC.

This chain uses TRBV4-2 with TRBJ2-4; D is possibly TRBD1 (6 bases). Trimming pared 0 bases from V and 0 bases from J, leaving 12 bases between. Germline V gene lookup returns CDR1 LGHNA and CDR2 YNFKEQ. The CDR3 runs to 17 residues. CDR3 amino acids: CASSQDEYRAAKNIQYF. The DNA for the CDR3 is TGTGCCAGCAGCCAAGACGAGTACAGGGCAGCCAAAAACATTCAGTACTTC.

The chain couples TRBV18 to TRBJ1-2; D might be TRBD1 (6 bases). Trimming took off 2 bases at V and 2 bases at J, with 9 bases between the two ends. The CDR3 has 14 amino acids. Germline V CDR1 and CDR2: KGHSH, LQKENI. DNA of the CDR3: TGTGCCAGCTCACCAAACAGGGTAAACTATGGCTACACCTTC. Encoded protein: CASSPNRVNYGYTF. The whole variable domain, remainder taken from reference TRBV18 and TRBJ1-2, is NAGVMQNPRHLVRRRGQEARLRCSPMKGHSHVYWYRQLPEEGLKFMVYLQKENIIDESGMPKERFSAEFPKEGPSILRIQQVVRGDSAAYFCASSPNRVNYGYTFGSGTRLTVV.

This clonotype was seen more than once but under ten times. V is TRBV6-2 or TRBV6-3 and J is TRBJ1-6; TRBD1 might be the D (5 bases). The germline V gene encodes CDR1 MNHEY and CDR2 SVGEGT. This CDR3 region has 14 residues. Trimming shortened V by 6 bases and J by 9 bases, and 15 bases separated the two germline ends. CDR3 sequence (DNA): TGTGCCAGCAGACCGGGACTGTCTCGTTCACCCCTCCACTTT. Protein sequence: CASRPGLSRSPLHF.

This clonotype was observed a handful of times. This chain connects TRBV5-1 to TRBJ2-5; 9 bases are a match to TRBD2. Trimming at V came to 4 bases and at J to 5 bases, leaving 6 bases not matched to a gene. In germline, CDR1 is SGHRS, CDR2 YFSETQ. The CDR3 loop spans 14 amino acids. This chain's CDR3 is CASSIGTSIETQYF. CDR3 nucleotides: TGCGCCAGCAGCATCGGGACTAGCATCGAGACCCAGTACTTC.

The V gene is TRBV3-1, the J gene TRBJ2-7; 7 bases align to TRBD2. The CDR3 consists of 16 residues. V lost 1 base, J lost 4 bases, and 10 bases stayed unmatched. From germline, CDR1 is LGHDT and CDR2 YNNKEL (reference sequence). The CDR3: CASSQVVRTSAYEQYF. CDR3 bases: TGTGCCAGCAGCCAAGTTGTCCGAACTAGCGCTTACGAGCAGTACTTC.

This clonotype occurred a few times. This chain uses TRBV5-1 with TRBJ2-5; D is uncertain. Looked up from germline, CDR1 is SGHRS and CDR2 is YFSETQ. Between the trimmed V and J ends, which lost 0 bases and 2 bases, there was a span of 11 bases. This CDR3 is 15 amino acids long. Here the CDR3 DNA reads TGCGCCAGCAGCTTGGTCTCTGTGGGGCAAGAGACCCAGTACTTC. It codes for CASSLVSVGQETQYF. Full variable domain (rest looked up from reference TRBV5-1 and TRBJ2-5): KAGVTQTPRYLIKTRGQQVTLSCSPISGHRSVSWYQQTPGQGLQFLFEYFSETQRNKGNFPGRFSGRQFSNSRSEMNVSTLELGDSALYLCASSLVSVGQETQYFGPGTRLLVL.

This clonotype came up a few times. The V gene is TRBV18, the J gene TRBJ2-5, with D tentatively TRBD1 (5 bases). The last part of the DNA fits TRBJ2-7 better; the J call may be wrong. CDR3 length: 12 residues. Germline V gene sequence: CDR1 KGHSH, CDR2 LQKENI. The CDR3 region is CASSPPGNEQYF. Written as DNA, the CDR3 is TGTGCCAGCTCACCCCCAGGGAACGAGCAGTACTTC.

This chain connects TRBV10-3 to TRBJ1-1; 7 bases line up with TRBD1. The trim removed 2 bases at V and 7 bases at J, leaving 10 bases unmatched. CDR3 length equals 15 residues. The germline gives CDR1 ENHRY, CDR2 SYGVKD. This chain's CDR3 is CAISELDRPEDEAFF. The CDR3 DNA reads as TGTGCCATCAGTGAGCTGGACAGGCCTGAGGATGAAGCTTTCTTT.

The CDR3 here is CATGGTGPINEQFF. The CDR3 nucleotides are TGTGCCACCGGGGGGACAGGGCCCATAAACGAGCAGTTCTTC. This sequence joins TRBV28 and TRBJ2-1, with 9 bases matching TRBD1. Per the germline V gene, CDR1 is MDHEN and CDR2 is SYDVKM. V shed 10 bases and J 10 bases; nucleotides not matched to a gene: 14. CDR3 length: 14 residues.

The V gene is TRBV29-1, the J gene TRBJ2-5; TRBD1 or TRBD2 may be the D gene (5 bases each). The CDR3 sequence is 13 residues long. V lost 6 bases and J 2 bases, leaving 13 bases between the germline ends. Germline lookup yields CDR1 SQVTM and CDR2 ANQGSEA. The CDR3 DNA sequence: TGCAGCGTACAAGGGACCAGTCAAGAGACCCAGTACTTC. This encodes CSVQGTSQETQYF.

This clonotype was found once. The chain couples TRBV5-1 to TRBJ1-2; D remains ambiguous. Germline V gene sequence: CDR1 SGHRS, CDR2 YFSETQ. The CDR3 runs 10 residues. Deletions cut 8 bases from V and 12 bases from J, with 14 bases between. CDR3 nucleotide sequence: TGCGCCAGGCCCAGGCCCGGGGACACCTTC. Translating gives CARPRPGDTF.

The sample holds a few counts of this clonotype. This sequence joins TRBV5-5 and TRBJ2-1; no firm D call. Germline CDR1 is SGHKS and CDR2 is YYEKEE (reference sequence). The CDR3 has 12 residues. V gave up 2 bases and J gave up 9 bases, with 9 bases separating them. The chain's CDR3 is CASSLHVGEQFF. The CDR3 DNA reads TGTGCCAGCAGCTTACACGTCGGTGAGCAGTTCTTC. Combining the CDR3 with reference TRBV5-5 and TRBJ2-1 gives the whole variable domain DAGVTQSPTHLIKTRGQQVTLRCSPISGHKSVSWYQQVLGQGPQFIFQYYEKEERGRGNFPDRFSARQFPNYSSELNVNALLLGDSALYLCASSLHVGEQFFGPGTRLTVL.

This chain uses TRBV20-1 with TRBJ2-1, with 9 positions matching TRBD2. CDR1 and CDR2 (germline): DFQATT, SNEGSKA (reference sequence). CDR3 length equals 15 residues. V shed 2 bases, J shed 6 bases, and the junction held 8 bases outside the gene matches. CDR3 bases: TGCAGTGCTAGACCGACTAGCGGCATTCGCAATGAGCAGTTCTTC. It yields the protein CSARPTSGIRNEQFF.

About this clonotype: A read error may explain this, as a much larger clone is one base away. The chain is built from TRBV5-1 and TRBJ1-1; 7 bases are shared with TRBD1. Germline V lookup: CDR1 SGHRS, CDR2 YFSETQ. The CDR3 contains 16 residues. CDR3 nucleotides: TGCGCCGGCAGCTTGGATCTCGGGACAGTGAACACTGAAGCTTTCTTT. This sequence encodes CAGSLDLGTVNTEAFF.